This T cell receptor (beta chain) was sequenced during a study of T cells in Graves' hyperthyroidism and ophthalmopathy. This clonotype was recorded many times. RNA transcripts provided the source from which TCR beta CDR3 regions were amplified. First-round RT-PCR targeting the TCR CDR3 was performed with the HTBI primer set. TCRdb re-analysed the multiplex PCR reads in MiXCR, keeping a single row per CDR3 protein. Among hundreds of thousands of distinct CDR3 sequences listed, about 16% were seen once. Lactation, pregnancy, other autoimmune disease or uncontrolled infection excluded patients. Source material for PBMCs was 10 ml fresh peripheral blood. The sequenced material came from blood. The receptor was isolated from a middle-aged woman with Graves' ophthalmopathy.

CDR3 sequence reads: CASSPEGIDTQYF. Here the CDR3 DNA reads TGCGCCAGCAGCCCGGAAGGGATAGATACGCAGTATTTT. The chain combines TRBV5-1 with TRBJ2-3; no clear D gene. The germline V gene has CDR1 SGHRS and CDR2 YFSETQ. The CDR3 extends over 13 amino acids. V was clipped by 4 bases and J by 5 bases, with 11 bases between them.